This T cell receptor beta chain stems from a study of T cells in Graves' hyperthyroidism and ophthalmopathy. General study results and limits: Model output signaled ophthalmopathy a median 6.5 months ahead of onset. From stable hyperthyroidism, ophthalmopathy was set apart by a 13 V-J model.

This clonotype was counted many times. Its antigen is undetermined. Regions amplified from RNA transcripts were the TCR beta CDR3 regions. First-round RT-PCR targeting the TCR CDR3 was performed with the HTBI primer set. One entry per CDR3 protein results from TCRdb running MiXCR on the multiplex PCR reads. The sample holds some 300,000 distinct CDR3 sequences; about an eighth are singletons and the top ten take more than 7.5%. The CDR3 runs 14 residues. The junction had 8 bases not matched to a gene; V was cut back by 0 bases and J by 7 bases. The V gene's germline CDR1 is DFQATT and CDR2 SNEGSKA (reference sequence). Hyperthyroidism was newly diagnosed in patients aged 18 to 65 (duration under 2 months).

The V gene is TRBV20-1, the J gene TRBJ2-7; 8 nucleotides align to TRBD2. The sequencing sample was made of blood. The TCR comes from a woman under 40 with Graves' hyperthyroidism that later progressed to Graves' ophthalmopathy. CDR3 amino acids: CSARDPAGEQEQYF. CDR3 nucleotide sequence: TGCAGTGCTAGAGATCCAGCGGGAGAACAGGAGCAGTACTTC.